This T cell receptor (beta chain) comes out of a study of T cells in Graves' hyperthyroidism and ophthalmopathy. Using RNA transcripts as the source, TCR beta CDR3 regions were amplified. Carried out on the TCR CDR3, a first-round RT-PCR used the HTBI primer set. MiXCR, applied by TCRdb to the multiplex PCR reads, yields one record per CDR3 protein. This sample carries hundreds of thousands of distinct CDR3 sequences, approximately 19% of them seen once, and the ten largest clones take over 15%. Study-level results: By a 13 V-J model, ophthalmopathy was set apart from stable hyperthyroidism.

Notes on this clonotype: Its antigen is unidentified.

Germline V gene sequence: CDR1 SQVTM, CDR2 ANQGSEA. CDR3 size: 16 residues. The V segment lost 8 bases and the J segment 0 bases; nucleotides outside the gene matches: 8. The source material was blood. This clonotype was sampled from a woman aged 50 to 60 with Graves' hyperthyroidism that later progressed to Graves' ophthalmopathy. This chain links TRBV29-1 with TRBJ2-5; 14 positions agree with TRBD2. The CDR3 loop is CSPRLAGGRYQETQYF. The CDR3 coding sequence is TGCAGCCCAAGACTAGCGGGGGGGAGGTACCAAGAGACCCAGTACTTC.